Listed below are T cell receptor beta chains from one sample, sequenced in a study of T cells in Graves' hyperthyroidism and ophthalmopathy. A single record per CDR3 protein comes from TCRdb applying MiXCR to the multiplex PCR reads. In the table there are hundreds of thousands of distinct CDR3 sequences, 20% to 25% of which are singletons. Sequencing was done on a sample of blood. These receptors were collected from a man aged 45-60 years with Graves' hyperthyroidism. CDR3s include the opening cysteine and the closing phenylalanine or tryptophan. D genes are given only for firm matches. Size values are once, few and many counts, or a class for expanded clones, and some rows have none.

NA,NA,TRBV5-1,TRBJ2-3,TGCGCCAGCAGCTTGGAGGCGCGTAGCACAGATACGCAGTATTTT,CASSLEARSTDTQYF
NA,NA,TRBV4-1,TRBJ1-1,TGCGCCAGCAGCCAAGAACCGGCGAGGGGGACTGAAGCTTTCTTT,CASSQEPARGTEAFF
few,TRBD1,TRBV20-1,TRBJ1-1,TGCAGTGCTACCTTGGGACCGACAGGGGACACTGAAGCTTTCTTT,CSATLGPTGDTEAFF
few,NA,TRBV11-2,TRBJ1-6,TGTGCCAGCAGCTTAGGAATCGATTCACCCCTCCACTTT,CASSLGIDSPLHF
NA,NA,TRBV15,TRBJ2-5,TGTGCCACCAGCAGAGATTCAGGGTCAGAGACCCAGTACTTC,CATSRDSGSETQYF
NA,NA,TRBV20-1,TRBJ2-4,TGCAGTGCTGCGCCCTCGTTCGAAAACATTCAGTACTTC,CSAAPSFENIQYF
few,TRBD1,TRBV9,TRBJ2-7,TGTGCCAGCAGCGTAGCAGACAGGGCCAGGGAGCAGTACTTC,CASSVADRAREQYF
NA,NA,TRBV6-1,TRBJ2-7,TGTGCCAGCAGTTTGACTCTCCCCCCCTACGAGCAGTACTTC,CASSLTLPPYEQYF
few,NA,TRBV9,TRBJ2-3,TGTGCCAGCAGCGTTGGAGGGAGCGGCACAGATACGCAGTATTTT,CASSVGGSGTDTQYF
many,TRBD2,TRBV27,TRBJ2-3,TGTGCCAGCAGTTTATCCCTAGCGGGGTACACAGATACGCAGTATTTT,CASSLSLAGYTDTQYF
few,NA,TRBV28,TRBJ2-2,TGTGCCAGCAGTTTAGGGGGGCTGACCGGGGAGCTGTTTTTT,CASSLGGLTGELFF
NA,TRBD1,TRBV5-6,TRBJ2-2,TGTGCCAGCAGCTTGGCGGGACAGGGTAACACCGGGGAGCTGTTTTTT,CASSLAGQGNTGELFF
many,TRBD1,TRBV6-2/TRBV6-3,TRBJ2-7,TGTGCCAGTCAGCGGACAGGCTCCTACGAGCAGTACTTC,CASQRTGSYEQYF
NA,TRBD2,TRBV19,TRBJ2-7,TGTGCCAGTAGTATCGCGGGAGTTCCCGAGCAGTACTTC,CASSIAGVPEQYF
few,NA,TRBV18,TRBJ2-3,TGTGCCAGCTCAACCGCTTCCGGACAAATCTATACGCAGTATTTT,CASSTASGQIYTQYF
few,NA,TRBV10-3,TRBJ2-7,TGTGCCATCAGGCCCGAAACAGTAGCCTACGAGCAGTACTTC,CAIRPETVAYEQYF
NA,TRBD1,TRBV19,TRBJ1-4,TGTGCCAGTAGTCCGTTGACAGGGTTTAGTGAAAAACTGTTTTTT,CASSPLTGFSEKLFF
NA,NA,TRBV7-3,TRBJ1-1,TGTGCCAGCAGCTTAGTAGGGACTCGGGGAGGGAACACTGAAGCTTTCTTT,CASSLVGTRGGNTEAFF
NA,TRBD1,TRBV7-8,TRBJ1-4,TGTGCCAGCAGCCCGCAGGGGACAGGGGGCGAAAAACTGTTTTTT,CASSPQGTGGEKLFF
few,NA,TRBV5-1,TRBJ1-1,TGCGCCAGCAGCGACCCGACCAGGCTGAACACTGAAGCTTTCTTT,CASSDPTRLNTEAFF
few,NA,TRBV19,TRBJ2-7,TGTGCCAGTAGGGTTAATAGCGGAAGCTCCTACGAGCAGTACTTC,CASRVNSGSSYEQYF
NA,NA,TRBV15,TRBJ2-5,TGTGCCACCAGCAAAAGGGTGACAGGGACTCAAGAGACCCAGTACTTC,CATSKRVTGTQETQYF